This is a list of T cell receptor beta chains from one sample in a study of metastatic and nonmetastatic thyroid tumors. TCRdb re-called clones from the PCR reads using MiXCR. This sample yields about 18,000 clones, of which around a third are seen a single time; approximately 9.1% belongs to the top ten. The sequenced material came from tumor tissue. These receptor sequences come from a male donor with papillary thyroid cancer or a benign thyroid nodule (not recorded which). Some clones in this sample may be carry-over from other donors' samples. Each CDR3 is given with its conserved first and last residue. The D gene is left open where the match is weak. Not all rows give a size; the values are once, few, many and, for expanded clones, a class.

TRBV6-5,many,TRBJ1-4,.,CASSYGQLNEKLFF,TGTGCCAGCAGTTACGGACAGCTAAATGAAAAACTGTTTTTT
TRBV30,.,TRBJ1-3,TRBD1,CAWTRPGGRRNTIYF,TGTGCCTGGACCCGCCCAGGGGGCAGAAGAAACACCATATATTTT
TRBV5-1,many,TRBJ1-4,.,CASSGGGDEKLFF,TGCGCCAGCTCAGGCGGGGGGGATGAAAAACTGTTTTTT
TRBV27,.,TRBJ2-2,.,CASRRPNTGNTGELFF,TGTGCCAGCAGACGCCCCAATACAGGTAACACCGGGGAGCTGTTTTTT
TRBV11-1,.,TRBJ1-1,.,CASSVQNTGWGTEAFF,TGTGCCAGCAGCGTACAGAACACGGGGTGGGGCACTGAAGCTTTCTTT
TRBV19,many,TRBJ2-3,TRBD1,CASSIPVTGITDTQYF,TGTGCCAGTAGTATTCCTGTGACAGGGATCACAGATACGCAGTATTTT
TRBV5-1,few,TRBJ2-7,.,CASSLKGNEQYF,TGCGCCAGCAGCTTGAAAGGGAACGAGCAATACTTC
TRBV6-2/TRBV6-3,few,TRBJ2-7,.,CASRGDPGTGEQYF,TGTGCCAGCAGAGGGGACCCGGGCACGGGGGAGCAGTACTTC
TRBV5-1,many,TRBJ2-5,TRBD2,CASSLAASGYQETQYF,TGCGCCAGCAGCTTGGCCGCTAGCGGGTATCAGGAGACCCAGTACTTC
TRBV2,.,TRBJ2-5,.,CASTDTAARTQYF,TGTGCCAGCACTGACACCGCGGCCCGGACCCAGTACTTC
TRBV28,.,TRBJ1-6,.,CASSSPGSDSSPLHF,TGTGCCAGCAGTTCGCCGGGAAGCGATTCTTCACCCCTCCACTTT
TRBV4-1,.,TRBJ2-7,.,CASSQVRGIPYEQYF,TGCGCCAGCAGCCAAGTGCGGGGTATCCCCTACGAGCAGTACTTC
TRBV4-2,many,TRBJ2-6,TRBD1,CASSQARDSSSGANVLTF,TGTGCCAGCAGCCAAGCACGGGACAGTAGCTCTGGGGCCAACGTCCTGACTTTC
TRBV9,many,TRBJ2-5,.,CASSVGAGEMETQYF,TGTGCCAGCAGCGTAGGGGCAGGGGAGATGGAGACCCAGTACTTC
TRBV29-1,few,TRBJ2-1,.,CSTKSGTGYNEQFF,TGCAGCACCAAATCCGGTACAGGTTACAATGAGCAGTTCTTC
TRBV28,few,TRBJ2-1,TRBD2,CAGREGTSGYNEQFF,TGTGCCGGCAGGGAGGGGACTAGCGGTTACAATGAGCAGTTCTTC
TRBV7-2,many,TRBJ2-1,TRBD1,CASSATRDRIMNEQFF,TGTGCCAGCAGCGCGACCCGGGACAGGATCATGAATGAGCAGTTCTTC
TRBV10-3,many,TRBJ2-3,.,CAISERADTDTQYF,TGTGCCATCAGTGAGAGGGCAGACACAGATACGCAGTATTTT
TRBV19,medium-sized,TRBJ2-1,.,CASRSGPEQFF,TGTGCCAGTAGGAGCGGGCCTGAGCAGTTCTTC
TRBV20-1,.,TRBJ2-5,TRBD2,CRATGGLQETPYF,TGCAGAGCTACGGGGGGGCTCCAAGAGACCCCGTACTTC
TRBV30,.,TRBJ2-7,.,CAWSRQDYEQYF,TGTGCCTGGAGTCGACAAGACTACGAGCAGTACTTC
TRBV6-1,few,TRBJ1-5,TRBD1,CASSGTTGGGQPQHF,TGTGCCAGCAGTGGAACGACAGGGGGCGGGCAGCCCCAGCATTTT
TRBV28,.,TRBJ2-1,.,CASRTGAPYNEQFF,TGTGCCAGCAGGACAGGAGCCCCCTACAATGAGCAGTTCTTC
TRBV12-5,many,TRBJ2-1,TRBD1,CASGLWDRADNEQFF,TGTGCTAGTGGTTTGTGGGACAGGGCCGACAATGAGCAGTTCTTC
TRBV19,few,TRBJ1-3,.,CARGVDRNTIYF,TGTGCCAGAGGGGTCGATCGAAACACCATATATTTT